Included here is one T cell receptor (beta chain) sequence, with context. This CDR3 is built from 13 residues. V lost 4 bases to trimming and J lost 3 bases, with 6 bases between them. Germline-derived CDR1 and CDR2 are SEHNR and FQNEAQ (reference sequence). This entry comes from a study of CD8 T cells in Susac syndrome. Reverse transcription of about 0.5 to 1 ug RNA used random hexamers. Multiplex PCR with immunoSEQ amplified the TCR beta CDR3 across 54 Vbeta and 13 Jbeta. MiXCR, run by TCRdb on the immunoSEQ multiplex PCR reads, gives a single entry per CDR3 protein. This sample has some 300,000 distinct CDR3 sequences, with around 83% found just once. TCR beta sequences were obtained from blood CD8+ and CD4+ T cells. The CD8+ and CD4+ T cells were isolated magnetically using a negative isolation approach, whereas the TEMRA cells were enriched by FACS.

The sequenced material came from CD8+ T cells from PBMCs. The receptor's source is a human donor with multiple sclerosis. The chain carries TRBV7-9 and TRBJ1-4; D unclear. CDR3 sequence reads: CASSWEPNEKLFF. For the CDR3, the DNA is TGTGCCAGCAGCTGGGAGCCTAATGAAAAACTGTTTTTT.